Listed below are T cell receptor beta chains from one sample, sequenced in a study of blood T cells in healthy people across ages. Each CDR3 protein gets one entry after TCRdb re-called the 5' RACE reads with MiXCR. Altogether about 1.4 million distinct CDR3 sequences are present, around 59% being singletons, with the ten largest covering more than 6%. Specimen: blood. The receptors here all came from a man aged 18 to 30 in good health. The CDR3 runs from the conserved cysteine through the conserved F or W. A D gene is named only where the DNA matches it firmly. Clone size is stated in some rows and not others, as once, few, many or a class when expanded.

cdr3_aa cdr3_nt j_call clone_size d_call v_call
CATSDLSGYPDTQYF TGTGCCACCAGTGATTTGTCAGGGTACCCAGATACGCAGTATTTT TRBJ2-3 NA NA TRBV24-1
CASSLLRGDLFF TGCGCCAGCAGCCTCCTAAGGGGTGACCTGTTCTTC TRBJ2-1 NA NA TRBV4-1
CASSLDIGQETQYF TGTGCCAGCAGCTTAGATATCGGTCAAGAGACCCAGTACTTC TRBJ2-5 NA NA TRBV7-2
CASSEARGRRDLDGYTF TGTGCCAGCAGTGAAGCGCGCGGACGCAGGGATCTTGATGGCTACACCTTC TRBJ1-2 NA NA TRBV6-1
CASSLSRGGQYYGYTF TGTGCCAGCAGCTTAAGCCGGGGTGGGCAGTACTATGGCTACACCTTC TRBJ1-2 few NA TRBV7-2
CASSLGQREGANVLTF TGTGCCAGCAGTTTGGGACAGAGGGAGGGGGCCAACGTCCTGACTTTC TRBJ2-6 NA TRBD1 TRBV28
CASSLLQGGQETQYF TGTGCCAGCAGTTTATTACAGGGAGGCCAAGAGACCCAGTACTTC TRBJ2-5 NA NA TRBV12-3/TRBV12-4
CASSLSDRVDEQFF TGCGCCAGCAGCTTGTCCGATAGGGTGGATGAGCAGTTCTTC TRBJ2-1 NA NA TRBV5-1
CASSQDRNSPLHF TGCGCCAGCAGCCAAGATAGGAATTCACCCCTCCACTTT TRBJ1-6 many NA TRBV4-3
CATSSRHRGPYDEQFF TGTGCCACCAGCAGCCGTCACAGGGGACCGTACGATGAGCAGTTCTTC TRBJ2-1 NA TRBD1 TRBV15
CASSFLLAGASYEQYF TGTGCCAGCAGTTTTTTGCTAGCGGGGGCCTCCTACGAGCAGTACTTC TRBJ2-7 NA TRBD2 TRBV12-3/TRBV12-4
CSATPGGDYNEQFF TGCAGTGCTACCCCTGGAGGGGACTACAATGAGCAGTTCTTC TRBJ2-1 NA NA TRBV20-1
CASSGTGGREQFF TGCGCCAGCAGCGGGACAGGGGGCCGTGAGCAGTTCTTC TRBJ2-1 NA TRBD1 TRBV4-1
CASSSPRGSGRGEETQYF TGTGCCAGCAGCTCCCCGCGGGGTAGCGGGAGAGGAGAGGAGACCCAGTACTTC TRBJ2-5 NA TRBD2 TRBV11-2
CASSQVEGDTEAFF TGCGCCAGCAGCCAAGTCGAGGGGGACACTGAAGCTTTCTTT TRBJ1-1 NA NA TRBV4-1
CSARATGGPYEQYF TGCAGTGCTAGAGCCACAGGGGGCCCCTACGAGCAGTACTTC TRBJ2-7 NA TRBD1 TRBV20-1
CSAHAGTGGQPQHF TGCAGTGCCCATGCAGGGACAGGGGGTCAGCCCCAGCATTTT TRBJ1-5 NA TRBD1 TRBV20-1
CASSYSGADTF TGTGCCAGCAGTTACTCAGGGGCGGACACCTTC TRBJ1-2 NA NA TRBV6-6
CSATSGSSTYEQYF TGCAGTGCGACGAGCGGGAGTTCGACCTACGAGCAGTACTTC TRBJ2-7 NA TRBD2 TRBV20-1
CASGEVGSGTEAFF TGTGCCAGCGGGGAGGTGGGGAGCGGCACTGAAGCTTTCTTT TRBJ1-1 NA NA TRBV25-1
CSVEGDPPEQYF TGCAGCGTTGAAGGGGACCCACCCGAGCAGTACTTC TRBJ2-7 NA NA TRBV29-1
CASSFGQHTGELFF TGTGCCAGCAGCTTTGGACAGCACACCGGGGAGCTGTTTTTT TRBJ2-2 NA NA TRBV9
CSAANAGGPHNEQFF TGCAGTGCAGCAAACGCGGGGGGGCCCCACAATGAGCAGTTCTTC TRBJ2-1 NA TRBD2 TRBV20-1
CASSQFRQGAESPLHF TGTGCCAGCTCACAATTTAGACAGGGGGCCGAATCACCCCTCCACTTT TRBJ1-6 NA TRBD1 TRBV18
CSVRQGVAGELFF TGCAGCGTTCGGCAGGGGGTCGCCGGGGAGCTGTTTTTT TRBJ2-2 few TRBD1 TRBV29-1
CASSQGQGKSLHF TGTGCCAGCAGCCAGGGCCAGGGGAAGTCCCTCCACTTT TRBJ1-6 once NA TRBV4-2
CASSQDRGVGYEQYF TGTGCCAGCAGCCAAGACAGGGGCGTTGGCTACGAGCAGTACTTC TRBJ2-7 few TRBD1 TRBV7-2
CSANGLGTASYEQYF TGCAGTGCCAACGGCCTGGGGACAGCTTCCTACGAGCAGTACTTC TRBJ2-7 NA TRBD1 TRBV20-1
CAISESAEQYF TGTGCCATCAGTGAGTCGGCCGAGCAGTACTTC TRBJ2-7 few NA TRBV10-3
CASSPSLANYGYIF TGCGCCAGCAGCCCGAGCCTAGCTAACTATGGCTACATCTTC TRBJ1-2 NA NA TRBV5-1
CASSFRVHEQYF TGTGCCAGCAGTTTTCGGGTTCATGAGCAGTACTTC TRBJ2-5 NA NA TRBV28
CASSSWGPQGTSTDTQYF TGCGCCAGCAGCTCTTGGGGGCCCCAGGGGACTAGCACAGATACGCAGTATTTT TRBJ2-3 few NA TRBV5-1
CASSLIGTGLSTDTQYF TGTGCCAGCAGTTTAATAGGGACAGGGCTGAGTACAGATACGCAGTATTTT TRBJ2-3 few TRBD1 TRBV28
CASSPVLGNEQFF TGTGCCAGCAGCCCCGTACTGGGCAATGAGCAGTTCTTC TRBJ2-1 NA NA TRBV6-5
CASSLTGTTQYF TGTGCCAGCAGTTTGACAGGGACTACGCAGTATTTT TRBJ2-3 NA TRBD1 TRBV12-3/TRBV12-4
CASHPGGGVSPLHF TGTGCCAGCCACCCAGGGGGGGGAGTCTCACCCCTCCACTTT TRBJ1-6 NA TRBD1 TRBV6-1
CASSPVTSGLYTDTQYF TGTGCCAGCAGCCCCGTTACATCCGGGCTATACACAGATACGCAGTATTTT TRBJ2-3 NA NA TRBV7-2
CASNPGGRNTEAFF TGTGCCAGCAACCCCGGAGGGAGGAACACTGAAGCTTTCTTT TRBJ1-1 once NA TRBV2
CASSRSRGNEQYF TGTGCCAGCAGCCGGAGCCGGGGCAATGAGCAGTACTTC TRBJ2-5 NA NA TRBV4-2
CAISETGRNEQFF TGTGCCATCAGTGAGACAGGGCGGAATGAGCAGTTCTTC TRBJ2-1 NA NA TRBV10-3
CASSFSGTGETQYF TGTGCCAGCAGCTTCTCCGGTACGGGGGAGACCCAGTACTTC TRBJ2-5 NA NA TRBV7-9
CSVGRAGASTDTQYF TGCAGCGTAGGGCGGGCAGGTGCTAGCACAGATACGCAGTATTTT TRBJ2-3 NA NA TRBV29-1
CSVEDLSYNEQFF TGCAGCGTTGAAGATTTGTCCTACAATGAGCAGTTCTTC TRBJ2-1 NA NA TRBV29-1
CSVGQGAYYEQYF TGCAGCGTTGGTCAGGGGGCGTACTACGAGCAGTACTTC TRBJ2-7 few TRBD1 TRBV29-1
CASGYEQYF TGTGCTAGTGGCTACGAGCAGTACTTC TRBJ2-7 many NA TRBV6-5
CASRKLAVVHSSYNEQFF TGTGCCAGCAGAAAACTAGCGGTCGTGCACAGCTCCTACAATGAGCAGTTCTTC TRBJ2-1 once TRBD2 TRBV27
CASSLTGQGNYEQYF TGCGCCAGCAGCCTGACGGGACAGGGGAACTACGAGCAGTACTTC TRBJ2-7 NA TRBD1 TRBV5-1
CASDRGYGYTF TGTGCCAGTGATAGGGGATATGGCTACACCTTC TRBJ1-2 NA NA TRBV6-1
CASSPGLEETQYF TGTGCCAGCAGTCCCGGACTAGAAGAGACCCAGTACTTC TRBJ2-5 many TRBD2 TRBV6-2/TRBV6-3
CSARSGVAGGETWYF TGCAGTGCTAGATCAGGGGTAGCGGGAGGAGAGACCTGGTACTTC TRBJ2-5 NA TRBD2 TRBV20-1
CSAPSDRRELFF TGCAGTGCCCCTTCGGACCGCAGGGAGCTGTTTTTT TRBJ2-2 NA NA TRBV20-1
CASSSGYRGGDYNEQFF TGTGCCAGCAGCTCCGGTTATAGGGGGGGGGACTACAATGAGCAGTTCTTC TRBJ2-1 NA NA TRBV11-2
CASGYWTGAYNEQFF TGTGCCAGCGGCTATTGGACAGGAGCATACAATGAGCAGTTCTTC TRBJ2-1 NA TRBD1 TRBV6-2/TRBV6-3
CASSLSPLGVAGGEQFF TGTGCCAGCAGTTTATCCCCCCTCGGGGTAGCGGGAGGTGAGCAGTTCTTC TRBJ2-1 NA TRBD2 TRBV12-3/TRBV12-4